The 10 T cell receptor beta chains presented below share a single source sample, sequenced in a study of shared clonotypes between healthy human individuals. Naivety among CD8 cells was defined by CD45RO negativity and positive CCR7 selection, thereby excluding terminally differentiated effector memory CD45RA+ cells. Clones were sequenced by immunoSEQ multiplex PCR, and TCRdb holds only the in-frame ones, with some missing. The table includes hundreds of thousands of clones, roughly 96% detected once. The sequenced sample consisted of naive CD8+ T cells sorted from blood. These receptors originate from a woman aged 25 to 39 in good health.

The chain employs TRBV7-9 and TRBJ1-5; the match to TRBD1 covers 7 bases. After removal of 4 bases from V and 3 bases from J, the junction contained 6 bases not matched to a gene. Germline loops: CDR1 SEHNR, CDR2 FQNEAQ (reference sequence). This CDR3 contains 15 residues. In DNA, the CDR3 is TGTGCCAGCAGCTCGGGACAGATTAACAATCAGCCCCAGCATTTT. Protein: CASSSGQINNQPQHF.

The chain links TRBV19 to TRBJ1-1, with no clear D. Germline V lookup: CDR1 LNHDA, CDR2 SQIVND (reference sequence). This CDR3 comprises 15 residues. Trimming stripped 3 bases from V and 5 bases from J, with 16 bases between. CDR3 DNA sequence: TGTGCCAGTAGTATTGGAGTGATCAGCGGTACTGAAGCTTTCTTT. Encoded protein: CASSIGVISGTEAFF.

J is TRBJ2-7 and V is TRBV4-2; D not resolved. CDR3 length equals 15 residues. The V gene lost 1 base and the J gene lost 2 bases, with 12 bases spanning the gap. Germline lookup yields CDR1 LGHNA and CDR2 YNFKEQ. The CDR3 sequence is CASSQGFTVTYEQYF. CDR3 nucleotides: TGTGCCAGCAGCCAAGGATTTACGGTTACCTACGAGCAGTACTTC.

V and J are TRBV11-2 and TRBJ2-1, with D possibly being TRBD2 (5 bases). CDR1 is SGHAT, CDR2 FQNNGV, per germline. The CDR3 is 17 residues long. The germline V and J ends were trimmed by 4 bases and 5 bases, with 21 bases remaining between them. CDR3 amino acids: CASSWSTGSAGNNEQFF. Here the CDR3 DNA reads TGTGCCAGCAGCTGGTCAACGGGGTCAGCTGGCAACAATGAGCAGTTCTTC. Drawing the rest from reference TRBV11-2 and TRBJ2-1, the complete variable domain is EAGVAQSPRYKIIEKRQSVAFWCNPISGHATLYWYQQILGQGPKLLIQFQNNGVVDDSQLPKDRFSAERLKGVDSTLKIQPAKLEDSAVYLCASSWSTGSAGNNEQFFGPGTRLTVL.

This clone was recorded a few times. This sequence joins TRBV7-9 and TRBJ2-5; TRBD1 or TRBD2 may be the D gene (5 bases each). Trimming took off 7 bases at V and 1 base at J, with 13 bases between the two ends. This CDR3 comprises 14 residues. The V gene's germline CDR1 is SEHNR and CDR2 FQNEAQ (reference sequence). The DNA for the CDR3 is TGTGCCAGCATAGGGACGGCGGTCCAAGAGACCCAGTACTTC. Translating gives CASIGTAVQETQYF.

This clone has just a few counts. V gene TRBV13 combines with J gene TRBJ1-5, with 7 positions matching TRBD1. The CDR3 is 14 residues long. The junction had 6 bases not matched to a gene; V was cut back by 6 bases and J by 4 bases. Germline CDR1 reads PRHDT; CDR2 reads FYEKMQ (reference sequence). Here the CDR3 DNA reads TGTGCCAGCAGTATAACAGGGGATAATCAGCCCCAGCATTTT. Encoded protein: CASSITGDNQPQHF.

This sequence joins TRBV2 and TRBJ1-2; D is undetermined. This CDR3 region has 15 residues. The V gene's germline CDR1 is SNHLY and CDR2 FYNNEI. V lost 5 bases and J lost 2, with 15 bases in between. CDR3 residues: CASSLHHWGNYGYTF. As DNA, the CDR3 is TGTGCCAGCAGTCTCCACCACTGGGGAAACTATGGCTACACCTTC.

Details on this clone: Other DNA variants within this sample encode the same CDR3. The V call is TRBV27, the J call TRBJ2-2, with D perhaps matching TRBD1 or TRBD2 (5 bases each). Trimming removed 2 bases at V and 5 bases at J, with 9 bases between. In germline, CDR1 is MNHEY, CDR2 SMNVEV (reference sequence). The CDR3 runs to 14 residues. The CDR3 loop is CASSLGGGTGELFF. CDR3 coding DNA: TGTGCCAGCAGTTTAGGGGGTGGAACCGGGGAGCTGTTTTTT.

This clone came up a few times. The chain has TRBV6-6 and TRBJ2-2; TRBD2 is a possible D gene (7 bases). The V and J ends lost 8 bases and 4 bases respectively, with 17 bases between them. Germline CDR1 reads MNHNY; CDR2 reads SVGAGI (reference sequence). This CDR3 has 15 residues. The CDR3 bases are TGTGCCAGCTACCCGGGGGGCCGGGTCACCGGGGAGCTGTTTTTT. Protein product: CASYPGGRVTGELFF.

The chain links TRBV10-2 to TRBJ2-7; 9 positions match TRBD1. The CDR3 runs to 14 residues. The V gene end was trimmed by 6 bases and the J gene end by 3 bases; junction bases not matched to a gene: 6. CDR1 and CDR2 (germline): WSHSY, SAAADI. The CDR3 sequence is CASRPGTGRYEQYF. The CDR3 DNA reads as TGCGCCAGCAGACCCGGGACAGGGCGCTACGAGCAGTACTTC.